This T cell receptor (beta chain) was captured in a study of T cells in Graves' hyperthyroidism and ophthalmopathy. In this sample, this clonotype turned up many times. It was RNA transcripts that yielded the amplified TCR beta CDR3 regions. Researchers ran a first-round RT-PCR on the TCR CDR3 using the HTBI primer set. TCRdb independently ran MiXCR on the multiplex PCR reads; one entry per CDR3 protein. Of 450,000 to 650,000 distinct CDR3 sequences listed, roughly 20% are singletons. CDR3 size: 14 residues. Germline lookup yields CDR1 MNHNS and CDR2 SASEGT. V dropped 6 bases and J dropped 4 bases, with 15 bases sitting between them.

The chain combines TRBV6-1 with TRBJ2-5, with D uncertain. Sequencing was done on a sample of blood. The sequence derives from a man younger than 30 with Graves' hyperthyroidism. Here the CDR3 DNA reads TGTGCCAGCAGCCCAGCTATAGGCCGAGAGACCCAGTACTTC. Protein: CASSPAIGRETQYF.